This T cell receptor (beta chain) appears in the sequencing data of a study of blood T cells in healthy people across ages. The V segment lost 4 bases and the J segment 4 bases; nucleotides outside the gene matches: 3. The CDR3 extends over 13 amino acids. CDR1 is MNHEY and CDR2 is SMNVEV in the germline V gene (reference sequence). Of note for this clonotype: What it binds is unknown.

Study findings and constraints: The fall in TCR beta diversity per million T cells was roughly linear with age. PBMCs went unsorted, and a conclusive naive versus antigen-experienced comparison was therefore prevented.

A sample-barcoded 5' primer and a J-beta primer mix were used in a second PCR of about 7 to 12 cycles. Each cDNA molecule was tagged by a template-switch adaptor that had 12 random nucleotides. One entry per CDR3 protein, called by TCRdb with MiXCR from the 5' RACE reads. The sample holds about 1,400,000 distinct CDR3 sequences, around 42% seen once. The sample providers were healthy Caucasian people from Russia, aged about 6 to 95. Sequencing was done on a sample of blood. This clonotype was sampled from a woman aged 18-29 years in good health. The chain employs TRBV27 and TRBJ2-5; 7 nucleotides align to TRBD2. CDR3 loop: CASSSTSAETQYF. In DNA, the CDR3 is TGTGCCAGCAGTTCAACTAGCGCAGAGACCCAGTACTTC.